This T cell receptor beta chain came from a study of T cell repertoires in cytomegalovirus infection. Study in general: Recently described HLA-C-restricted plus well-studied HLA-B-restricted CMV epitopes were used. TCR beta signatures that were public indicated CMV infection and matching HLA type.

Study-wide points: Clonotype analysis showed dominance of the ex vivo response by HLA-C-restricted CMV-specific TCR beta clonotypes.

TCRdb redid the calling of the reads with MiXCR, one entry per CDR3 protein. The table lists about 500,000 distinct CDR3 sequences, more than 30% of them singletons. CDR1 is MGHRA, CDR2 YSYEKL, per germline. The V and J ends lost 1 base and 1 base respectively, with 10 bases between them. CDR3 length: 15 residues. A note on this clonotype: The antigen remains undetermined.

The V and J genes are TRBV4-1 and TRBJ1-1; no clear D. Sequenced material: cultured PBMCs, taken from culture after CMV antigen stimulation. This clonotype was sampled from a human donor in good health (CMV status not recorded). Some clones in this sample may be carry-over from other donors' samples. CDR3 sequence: CASSQVADPNTEAFF. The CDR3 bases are TGCGCCAGCAGCCAAGTTGCGGACCCGAACACTGAAGCTTTCTTT.